This note documents a single TCR beta chain sequence. Its antigen is currently not known. No base quality information exists; no much larger clone differs at one position. This record comes from a study of cytomegalovirus exposure and HLA in healthy donors (dated by TCRdb to the late 2010s). As for the study more broadly: According to a later analysis, one platform produced both the 100 to 150 validation repertoires and the 730 or so repertoires of the first cohort. In addition to the first cohort of 666 subjects, a separate validation cohort of approximately 110 different subjects was used. The study aimed to test whether signatures of past pathogen exposure could be identified by cataloging public T cell receptors. The study combined high-throughput TCR immunosequencing, statistical association of individual TCRs with disease status, and machine learning to predict cytomegalovirus infection status.

For CDR1 and CDR2, the germline V gene lists SGHTA and FQGNSA. Here V drops 5 bases and J drops 3 bases, and the junction holds 3 bases not matched to any gene. From cysteine to phenylalanine, the CDR3 is 14 amino acids long. This entry keeps only the CDR3 DNA: 42 bases, framed from base 1. What the work shows at the level of the full study, not this receptor alone: A few of the identified cytomegalovirus-associated TCR beta chains were confirmed in vitro to be specific for cytomegalovirus antigens. Across donors, most TCR sequences were observed very rarely, whereas some public TCRs were present in many individuals. In a later analysis, TCRs clustered in the first cohort were found to also tend to co-occur in the approximately 110 validation repertoires, with approximately 95% of cluster scores above 0. The study gave a list of 150 to 200 TCR beta chains associated with cytomegalovirus. The classifier was reported to diagnose cytomegalovirus status with high specificity and sensitivity in both the original and validation cohorts. The validation cohort had no HLA typing available for a later analysis, so co-occurrence within that cohort was assessed over all 110 or so repertoires. According to the authors, the approach could potentially be generalized to other disease states and immunological phenotypes.

Library preparation was by the immunoSEQ multiplex PCR assay. Under the source paper's analysis protocol: A statistical classification framework was built for diagnosing cytomegalovirus status from the catalog of TCR beta chain sequences. TCRdb mirrors the immuneACCESS table, restricted to in-frame sequences. Some clones are absent from its copies; in checked studies, under half trace to an unresolved V gene, and the reason for the others is unknown. That table furnishes V, J and clone size, whereas the DNA furnished D and trimming. For this sample the table gives 120,000 or so clones, of which approximately 87% were detected only once. Together, the top ten hold 2.1% of the sample. The donors belonged to the validation cohort of about 110 subjects, which was separate from the approximately 700-subject first cohort.

Sequences were obtained from PBMCs. The chain couples TRBV7-2 to TRBJ2-7, with 11 central nucleotides matching TRBD1. This TCR came from a woman aged 25-40 years in good health and CMV-seronegative. The bases are TGTGCCAGCAGCGTCGGGACAGGGGGCTACGAGCAGTACTTC. Its translation is CASSVGTGGYEQYF.